The rows below give T cell receptor beta chains drawn from one sample of a study of blood T cell repertoires in COVID-19. TCRdb's copy holds only in-frame clones and misses some; the assay was immunoSEQ multiplex PCR. The sample consists of 150,000 to 200,000 clones, more than 60% of them appearing once. Sequenced material: peripheral blood. The receptors were sampled from a man in his sixties with acute or convalescent COVID-19. The CDR3 runs from the conserved cysteine through the conserved F or W. D genes are given only for firm matches. The size of a clone is reported for some rows only, either as once, few or many, or as a class for expanded clones.

J: TRBJ1-2; V: TRBV6-5; D: -; size: -; CDR3: CASSYASGGGYGYTF; DNA: TGTGCCAGCAGTTACGCGAGCGGGGGGGGCTATGGCTACACCTTC
J: TRBJ2-2; V: TRBV4-1; D: TRBD1; size: -; CDR3: CASSQLDRGKTGELFF; DNA: TGCGCCAGCAGCCAATTGGACAGGGGGAAAACCGGGGAGCTGTTTTTT
J: TRBJ1-2; V: TRBV30; D: -; size: -; CDR3: CAWSQTDGYTF; DNA: TGTGCCTGGAGCCAGACAGATGGCTACACCTTC
J: TRBJ1-2; V: TRBV10-3; D: TRBD1; size: -; CDR3: CAIPITGGGYTF; DNA: TGTGCCATCCCCATAACAGGGGGCGGCTACACCTTC
J: TRBJ2-7; V: TRBV3-1/TRBV3-2; D: -; size: -; CDR3: CASSQESWGDLNYEQYF; DNA: TGTGCCAGCAGCCAAGAGAGTTGGGGGGACTTGAATTACGAGCAGTACTTC
J: TRBJ2-3; V: TRBV10-2; D: -; size: -; CDR3: CASSAAGNTDTQYF; DNA: TGCGCCAGCAGTGCGGCGGGTAACACAGATACGCAGTATTTT
J: TRBJ1-2; V: TRBV10-2; D: -; size: few; CDR3: CASSESWQAVNYGYTF; DNA: TGCGCCAGCAGTGAGTCGTGGCAGGCCGTTAACTATGGCTACACCTTC
J: TRBJ1-2; V: TRBV5-4; D: TRBD1; size: -; CDR3: CASSTRDRSNYGYTF; DNA: TGTGCCAGCAGCACACGGGACAGAAGTAACTATGGCTACACCTTC
J: TRBJ2-3; V: TRBV9; D: TRBD2; size: -; CDR3: CASSGSSGGLQDTQYF; DNA: TGTGCCAGCAGCGGATCTAGCGGGGGACTTCAGGATACGCAGTATTTT
J: TRBJ2-7; V: TRBV3-1/TRBV3-2; D: TRBD1; size: once; CDR3: CASTGTGNEQYF; DNA: TGTGCCAGCACCGGGACAGGGAACGAGCAGTACTTC
J: TRBJ1-2; V: TRBV27; D: -; size: -; CDR3: CASGEGTSYGYTF; DNA: TGTGCCAGCGGTGAAGGGACTAGTTATGGCTACACCTTC
J: TRBJ2-1; V: TRBV5-1; D: -; size: once; CDR3: CASSVDKRQFF; DNA: TGCGCCAGCAGCGTGGACAAAAGACAGTTCTTC
J: TRBJ2-1; V: TRBV6-2/TRBV6-3; D: TRBD2; size: few; CDR3: CASSGLANEQFF; DNA: TGTGCCAGCAGTGGACTAGCTAATGAGCAGTTCTTC
J: TRBJ1-4; V: TRBV7-2; D: -; size: -; CDR3: CASSFRTNEKLFF; DNA: TGTGCCAGCAGCTTCAGGACTAATGAAAAACTGTTTTTT
J: TRBJ1-1; V: TRBV11-1; D: -; size: -; CDR3: CASSLVRNTEAFF; DNA: TGTGCCAGCAGCTTAGTCAGGAACACTGAAGCTTTCTTT
J: TRBJ1-2; V: TRBV12-3/TRBV12-4; D: TRBD1; size: -; CDR3: CASSYGTEYTF; DNA: TGTGCCAGCAGTTACGGGACAGAATACACCTTC
J: TRBJ2-6; V: TRBV4-3; D: -; size: -; CDR3: CASSQDWAGAFSGANVLTF; DNA: TGCGCCAGCAGCCAAGATTGGGCGGGGGCCTTCTCTGGGGCCAACGTCCTGACTTTC
J: TRBJ1-5; V: TRBV7-2; D: TRBD1; size: few; CDR3: CASSLAGTGSQPQHF; DNA: TGTGCCAGCAGCTTAGCCGGGACAGGCTCGCAGCCCCAGCATTTT
J: TRBJ1-1; V: TRBV6-1; D: -; size: -; CDR3: CASSEVEDRTEAFF; DNA: TGTGCCAGCAGTGAGGTCGAGGATCGCACTGAAGCTTTCTTT
J: TRBJ1-6; V: TRBV19; D: TRBD1; size: -; CDR3: CASSIGQGHNSPLHF; DNA: TGTGCCAGTAGTATTGGACAGGGTCATAATTCACCCCTCCACTTT
J: TRBJ1-2; V: TRBV18; D: TRBD1; size: -; CDR3: CASSLLQGDYGYTF; DNA: TGTGCCAGCTCACTACTACAGGGGGACTATGGCTACACCTTC
J: TRBJ1-5; V: TRBV9; D: -; size: -; CDR3: CASSVGGQINQPQHF; DNA: TGTGCCAGCAGCGTAGGCGGACAGATTAATCAGCCCCAGCATTTT
J: TRBJ1-2; V: TRBV15; D: -; size: -; CDR3: CATSSIAGSLGGYTF; DNA: TGTGCCACCAGCTCCATCGCAGGTAGTTTGGGCGGCTACACCTTC
J: TRBJ2-7; V: TRBV7-9; D: TRBD1; size: -; CDR3: CASSKTGTGGNYEQYF; DNA: TGTGCCAGCAGCAAAACCGGGACAGGGGGAAACTACGAGCAGTACTTC
J: TRBJ1-1; V: TRBV2; D: TRBD1; size: few; CDR3: CASSVGTVEAFF; DNA: TGTGCCAGCAGCGTCGGGACAGTCGAAGCTTTCTTT
J: TRBJ1-2; V: TRBV12-3/TRBV12-4; D: -; size: -; CDR3: CASSLRVSGGYTF; DNA: TGTGCCAGCAGTTTAAGGGTTAGCGGGGGCTACACCTTC
J: TRBJ1-1; V: TRBV19; D: -; size: once; CDR3: CASSPAGGNTEAFF; DNA: TGTGCCAGTAGTCCGGCCGGGGGGAACACTGAAGCTTTCTTT
J: TRBJ2-7; V: TRBV5-4; D: -; size: few; CDR3: CASSLGTGMSQQYF; DNA: TGTGCCAGCAGCTTGGGGACCGGGATGAGTCAGCAGTACTTC
J: TRBJ2-3; V: TRBV6-1; D: -; size: -; CDR3: CASSEALYPGDTDTQYF; DNA: TGTGCCAGCAGTGAAGCATTGTATCCGGGGGACACAGATACGCAGTATTTT
J: TRBJ2-7; V: TRBV5-1; D: -; size: -; CDR3: CASSLTGEAEQYF; DNA: TGCGCCAGCAGCTTGACCGGTGAGGCCGAGCAGTACTTC
J: TRBJ1-2; V: TRBV2; D: -; size: few; CDR3: CASSERQVYGYTF; DNA: TGTGCCAGCAGTGAAAGGCAGGTTTATGGCTACACCTTC
J: TRBJ2-3; V: TRBV6-5; D: -; size: once; CDR3: CASSYGRSTDTQYF; DNA: TGTGCCAGCAGTTACGGGAGAAGCACAGATACGCAGTATTTT
J: TRBJ2-5; V: TRBV13; D: -; size: -; CDR3: CASSLGAGSMQTQYF; DNA: TGTGCCAGCAGCTTAGGAGCGGGTAGTATGCAGACCCAGTACTTC
J: TRBJ2-7; V: TRBV3-1/TRBV3-2; D: TRBD1; size: -; CDR3: CASSQESGTGVAEQYF; DNA: TGTGCCAGCAGCCAAGAATCCGGGACAGGGGTAGCCGAGCAGTACTTC
J: TRBJ2-1; V: TRBV5-1; D: TRBD2; size: once; CDR3: CASSLRASGDGEQFF; DNA: TGCGCCAGCAGCTTGAGGGCTAGCGGGGACGGTGAGCAGTTCTTC
J: TRBJ1-1; V: TRBV13; D: -; size: -; CDR3: CASSLNSGGGTEAFF; DNA: TGTGCCAGCAGCTTAAATTCGGGAGGGGGCACTGAAGCTTTCTTT
J: TRBJ2-2; V: TRBV19; D: -; size: -; CDR3: CASSRDLRGSLGESSGELFF; DNA: TGTGCCAGTAGTAGGGACCTTCGGGGGAGCCTCGGGGAGTCGTCCGGGGAGCTGTTTTTT
J: TRBJ1-4; V: TRBV7-3; D: -; size: once; CDR3: CASSLLIPPRGTRVFDEKLFF; DNA: TGTGCCAGCAGCCTATTGATCCCACCCCGGGGGACCCGGGTGTTTGATGAAAAACTGTTTTTT
J: TRBJ1-1; V: TRBV6-5; D: -; size: -; CDR3: CASSYAGLMNTEAFF; DNA: TGTGCCAGCAGTTACGCGGGGCTTATGAACACTGAAGCTTTCTTT
J: TRBJ1-2; V: TRBV5-4; D: TRBD1; size: -; CDR3: CASRHDTGGDGYTF; DNA: TGTGCCAGCAGACACGACACAGGGGGCGACGGCTACACCTTC
J: TRBJ1-1; V: TRBV6-5; D: -; size: -; CDR3: CASSPGDTEAFF; DNA: TGTGCCAGCAGTCCAGGGGACACTGAAGCTTTCTTT